The 29 T cell receptor beta chains below were found in one sample sequenced in a study of blood T cell repertoires in COVID-19. Clones were sequenced by immunoSEQ multiplex PCR, and TCRdb holds only the in-frame ones, with some missing. The data show hundreds of thousands of clones, 75% to 90% seen once. The source material was peripheral blood. These receptors were collected from a man aged 18 to 30 with active or convalescent COVID-19.

The V call is TRBV28, the J call TRBJ2-3, with D possibly matching TRBD2 (6 bases). CDR3 length: 15 amino acids. V lost 2 bases to trimming and J lost 2 bases, with 11 bases between them. Germline V gene lookup returns CDR1 MDHEN and CDR2 SYDVKM. CDR3 region: CASSLVGLNTDTQYF. CDR3 coding DNA: TGTGCCAGCAGTTTAGTGGGACTTAACACAGATACGCAGTATTTT.

The chain recombines TRBV9 with TRBJ1-1, with D tentatively TRBD1 (5 bases). Germline-derived CDR1 and CDR2 are SGDLS and YYNGEE. The CDR3 consists of 14 residues. V lost 0 bases, J lost 5 bases, and 11 bases lay in between. CDR3 nucleotides: TGTGCCAGCAGCGTAGCTCGGGGGGGTACTGAAGCTTTCTTT. Its translation: CASSVARGGTEAFF.

This clone appeared a few times. The DNA of the CDR3 is TGTGCCAGCAGTTTAGCCAGCTACGAGCAGTACTTC. Its protein is CASSLASYEQYF. This chain links TRBV12-3 or TRBV12-4 with TRBJ2-7; D is unresolved. V was shortened by 0 bases and J by 3 bases, with 3 bases between the two germline ends. The CDR3 runs to 12 residues.

The rearrangement uses TRBV5-8 and TRBJ1-5, with a possible D match to TRBD1 (6 bases). Deletions cut 0 bases from V and 7 bases from J, with 14 bases between. This CDR3 spans 15 amino acids. Germline V gives CDR1 SGHTS, CDR2 YDEGEE. The CDR3 DNA reads as TGTGCCAGCAGCTTGGAGGGGGGGTCGGGGCAGCCCCAGCATTTT. This encodes CASSLEGGSGQPQHF.

DNA of the CDR3: TGTGCCAGCAGTTACCGGACGGAGGACACTGAAGCTTTCTTT. Its translation: CASSYRTEDTEAFF. This rearrangement joins TRBV6-5 to TRBJ1-1; D remains ambiguous. Germline CDR1 and CDR2: MNHEY and SVGAGI. CDR3 length: 14 residues. Between the trimmed V and J ends, which lost 2 bases and 3 bases, there was a span of 10 bases.

The chain is built from TRBV11-2 and TRBJ2-1; 7 bases align to TRBD2. The CDR3 is made up of 15 amino acids. The ends lost 5 bases at V and 4 bases at J; junction bases unmatched: 8. The germline V gene has CDR1 SGHAT and CDR2 FQNNGV. The CDR3 DNA follows: TGTGCCAGCAGCCCCGGACTAGAGGATTACAATGAGCAGTTCTTC. Translating it yields CASSPGLEDYNEQFF. The entire variable domain, with the rest obtained from reference TRBV11-2 and TRBJ2-1, is as follows: EAGVAQSPRYKIIEKRQSVAFWCNPISGHATLYWYQQILGQGPKLLIQFQNNGVVDDSQLPKDRFSAERLKGVDSTLKIQPAKLEDSAVYLCASSPGLEDYNEQFFGPGTRLTVL.

The DNA for the CDR3 is TGTGCCAGCAGCTTACAGGGGGCCTTCACTGAAGCTTTCTTT. Its translation: CASSLQGAFTEAFF. The rearrangement links TRBV7-9 to TRBJ1-1; 8 positions match TRBD1. CDR1 SEHNR and CDR2 FQNEAQ come from the germline V gene (reference sequence). The V segment lost 2 bases and the J segment 4 bases; nucleotides outside the gene matches: 3. The CDR3 covers 14 residues.

V usage is TRBV5-4 and J usage is TRBJ2-1, with 9 bases lining up with TRBD2. J was trimmed by 4 bases and V by 0 bases; bases with no gene match: 5. Germline loops: CDR1 SGHNT, CDR2 YYREEE (reference sequence). The CDR3 runs 16 residues. CDR3 in amino acids: CASSLASGGKYNEQFF. In DNA, the CDR3 is TGTGCCAGCAGCTTGGCCAGCGGGGGGAAATACAATGAGCAGTTCTTC.

As for this clone: Additional DNA sequences in this sample encode the identical CDR3. The CDR3: CASSGGQSNQPQHF. CDR3 sequence (DNA): TGTGCCAGCAGCGGAGGACAGAGCAATCAGCCCCAGCATTTT. The chain has TRBV9 and TRBJ1-5; a possible D gene is TRBD1 (6 bases). This CDR3 region has 14 residues. Per germline, CDR1 SGDLS and CDR2 YYNGEE. The germline V and J ends were trimmed by 3 bases and 1 base, with 8 bases remaining between them.

The chain has TRBV28 and TRBJ2-7; D is uncertain. The V gene's germline CDR1 is MDHEN and CDR2 SYDVKM. With 5 bases removed from V and 4 bases from J, the gap between germline ends came to 12 bases. This CDR3 is 13 amino acids long. The CDR3 coding sequence is TGTGCCAGCAGTACCCCCACAGATTACGAGCAGTACTTC. This encodes CASSTPTDYEQYF.

The V gene is TRBV7-2, the J gene TRBJ2-1; TRBD2 matches 11 bases. Germline V CDR1 and CDR2: SGHTA, FQGNSA. The length of the CDR3 is 16 residues. V lost 3 bases, J lost 6 bases, and 7 bases stayed unmatched. The CDR3 sequence: CASSLGLAASLNEQFF. DNA for the CDR3: TGTGCCAGCAGCTTGGGACTAGCGGCCTCCCTCAATGAGCAGTTCTTC. The complete variable domain, with remaining parts taken from reference TRBV7-2 and TRBJ2-1, reads GAGVSQSPSNKVTEKGKDVELRCDPISGHTALYWYRQSLGQGLEFLIYFQGNSAPDKSGLPSDRFSAERTGGSVSTLTIQRTQQEDSAVYLCASSLGLAASLNEQFFGPGTRLTVL.

The rearrangement joins TRBV13 to TRBJ1-1; 8 bases are a match to TRBD1. The CDR3 is made up of 17 amino acids. The junction had 13 bases not matched to a gene; V was cut back by 0 bases and J by 7 bases. Germline V lookup: CDR1 PRHDT, CDR2 FYEKMQ (reference sequence). CDR3 bases: TGTGCCAGCAGCTTAGGGGGGCCGAGACAGGGGCCGTTTGAAGCTTTCTTT. As protein: CASSLGGPRQGPFEAFF.

The rearrangement uses TRBV6-5 and TRBJ1-1, with a possible D match to TRBD1 (5 bases). This CDR3 region has 15 residues. V shed 0 bases and J shed 1 base, with 9 bases lying between them. From germline, CDR1 is MNHEY and CDR2 SVGAGI. In nucleotides, the CDR3 is TGTGCCAGCAGTTACTCTAGGGGCAGGAACACTGAAGCTTTCTTT. Its protein product is CASSYSRGRNTEAFF.

The chain combines TRBV10-3 with TRBJ1-3; D may be TRBD1 (5 bases). Looked up from germline, CDR1 is ENHRY and CDR2 is SYGVKD. V was clipped by 0 bases and J by 0 bases, with 9 bases between them. CDR3 length: 16 amino acids. CDR3 nucleotides: TGTGCCATCAGTGAGTCGGTGGGGGGCTCTGGAAACACCATATATTTT. Protein product: CAISESVGGSGNTIYF.

This rearrangement joins TRBV28 to TRBJ2-1; 10 bases fit TRBD2. Per the germline V gene, CDR1 is MDHEN and CDR2 is SYDVKM. The CDR3 contains 15 residues. Trimming cost V 3 bases and J 5 bases; bases outside gene matches: 4. The CDR3 bases are TGTGCCAGCAGTTTTCGACTAGCGGGCGACAATGAGCAGTTCTTC. Translated: CASSFRLAGDNEQFF.

The genes are TRBV6-1 and TRBJ1-5; 10 positions agree with TRBD1. Germline trimming cut 2 bases from V and 2 bases from J; bases unmatched to any gene: 3. Germline-derived CDR1 and CDR2 are MNHNS and SASEGT. The CDR3 consists of 16 residues. Written as DNA, the CDR3 is TGTGCCAGCAGTGAATGGGACAGGGGAGGCAATCAGCCCCAGCATTTT. Encoded protein: CASSEWDRGGNQPQHF.

V gene TRBV5-1 combines with J gene TRBJ2-1; 13 bases align to TRBD2. Per germline, CDR1 SGHRS and CDR2 YFSETQ. With V trimmed by 6 bases and J by 7 bases, 10 bases remained unmatched. The CDR3 covers 16 residues. CDR3 nucleotides: TGCGCCAGCACAACTCAAGGACTAGCGGGAGTAAATGAGCAGTTCTTC. Translation gives CASTTQGLAGVNEQFF.

This rearrangement joins TRBV6-5 to TRBJ1-4; D might be TRBD1 (5 bases). Trimming shortened V by 5 bases and J by 7 bases, and 14 bases separated the two germline ends. This CDR3 contains 14 residues. Germline loops: CDR1 MNHEY, CDR2 SVGAGI. CDR3 region: CASSMRRGGEKLFF. CDR3 nucleotides: TGTGCCAGCAGTATGCGGCGCGGGGGTGAAAAACTGTTTTTT.

The V gene is TRBV7-8, the J gene TRBJ1-5; no definite D call. From germline, CDR1 is SGHVS and CDR2 FQNEAQ. This CDR3 is 14 amino acids long. Trimming shortened V by 1 base and J by 5 bases, and 9 bases separated the two germline ends. CDR3 DNA: TGTGCCAGCAGCTTAGTTACGAGTGATCAGCCCCAGCATTTT. This translates into CASSLVTSDQPQHF.

The chain links TRBV9 to TRBJ2-3; D uncertain. The CDR3 loop spans 14 amino acids. Germline CDR1 reads SGDLS; CDR2 reads YYNGEE. Trimming took off 0 bases at V and 5 bases at J, with 10 bases between the two ends. In nucleotides, the CDR3 is TGTGCCAGCAGCGTAGGCCAGCGAGGAGATACGCAGTATTTT. Its protein product is CASSVGQRGDTQYF.

V and J are TRBV7-9 and TRBJ1-1; D unresolved. Trimming stripped 2 bases from V and 5 bases from J, with 6 bases between. Germline loops: CDR1 SEHNR, CDR2 FQNEAQ (reference sequence). The CDR3 consists of 12 residues. CDR3 protein: CASSLSLTEAFF. The DNA of the CDR3 is TGTGCCAGCAGCTTATCCTTAACTGAAGCTTTCTTT.

This clone occurred once. The limits of the CDR3 on the DNA are not certain, so only TCRdb's listed CDR3 is given. The CDR3 protein is CASSMDTILAQHF. The V call is TRBV2, the J call TRBJ1-5; the DNA was not used to check the table's D call, TRBD1. The CDR3 numbers 13 amino acids, ends counted. Germline lookup yields CDR1 SNHLY and CDR2 FYNNEI.

The V call is TRBV12-3 or TRBV12-4, the J call TRBJ1-1; no definite D call. The germline V and J ends were trimmed by 10 bases and 0 bases, with 12 bases remaining between them. CDR3 length equals 13 residues. CDR3 residues: CATGSGMNTEAFF. CDR3 bases: TGTGCCACCGGGTCGGGGATGAACACTGAAGCTTTCTTT.

The rearrangement uses TRBV5-1 and TRBJ2-7, with TRBD2 identical over 14 bases. The V and J ends lost 0 bases and 7 bases, in that order; junction bases with no gene match: 6. The CDR3 is 16 residues long. Germline CDR1 SGHRS, CDR2 YFSETQ. CDR3 nucleotides: TGCGCCAGCAGCTTGGCCTCGGGACTAGCGGGAGTTGAGCAGTACTTC. Amino acids: CASSLASGLAGVEQYF.

CDR3 DNA sequence: TGTGCCAGTAGTAAGGGACAGCTCTACGAGCAGTACTTC. This gives the protein CASSKGQLYEQYF. The V and J genes are TRBV19 and TRBJ2-7, with 7 bases identical to TRBD1. Germline V lookup: CDR1 LNHDA, CDR2 SQIVND (reference sequence). V lost 4 bases to trimming and J lost 3 bases; unmatched junction nucleotides: 3. This CDR3 region has 13 residues.

This sequence joins TRBV23-1 and TRBJ2-7; D not resolved. TRBV23-1 is known as an ORF, though its function is uncertain. V dropped 4 bases and J dropped 7 bases, with 11 bases sitting between them. The CDR3 is 12 residues long. As DNA, the CDR3 is TGCGCCAGCAGTCCAAATTGGCAGGAGCAGTACTTC. This sequence encodes CASSPNWQEQYF.

The rearrangement links TRBV19 to TRBJ2-4; D unclear. Germline CDR1 reads LNHDA; CDR2 reads SQIVND (reference sequence). The germline V and J ends were trimmed by 6 bases and 0 bases, with 15 bases remaining between them. CDR3 length: 16 residues. CDR3 DNA: TGTGCCAGTAGCGCCGCAGGTTACCTAGCCAAAAACATTCAGTACTTC. Translating it yields CASSAAGYLAKNIQYF.

The V gene is TRBV9, the J gene TRBJ2-2, with 8 bases fitting TRBD1. Germline V gene data show CDR1 as SGDLS and CDR2 as YYNGEE. The junction had 10 bases not matched to a gene; V was cut back by 0 bases and J by 3 bases. The CDR3 totals 18 residues. The CDR3 region is CASSVGPSTGDYTGELFF. Here the CDR3 DNA reads TGTGCCAGCAGCGTAGGGCCCTCGACAGGGGACTACACCGGGGAGCTGTTTTTT.

This clone was counted a single time. The chain couples TRBV5-6 to TRBJ1-3; the match to TRBD1 covers 8 bases. The germline gives CDR1 SGHDT, CDR2 YYEEEE. After removal of 3 bases from V and 0 bases from J, the junction contained 5 bases not matched to a gene. CDR3 size: 16 residues. The CDR3 DNA sequence: TGTGCCAGCAGCTATACTACAGGGGGCTCTGGAAACACCATATATTTT. It encodes CASSYTTGGSGNTIYF. The entire variable domain, with the rest obtained from reference TRBV5-6 and TRBJ1-3, is as follows: DAGVTQSPTHLIKTRGQQVTLRCSPKSGHDTVSWYQQALGQGPQFIFQYYEEEERQRGNFPDRFSGHQFPNYSSELNVNALLLGDSALYLCASSYTTGGSGNTIYFGEGSWLTVV.